These 12 T cell receptor beta chains came from one sample sequenced in a study of blood T cell repertoires in COVID-19. TCRdb keeps only in-frame clones here, not all; method: immunoSEQ multiplex PCR. The sample lists over 350,000 clones, around 89% seen once, with approximately 1.2% in the top ten. Sequences were obtained from PBMCs or T cells enriched from blood (not recorded which). These TCRs come from a woman aged 18-29 years who had recovered from COVID-19.

The count of this clone is one. This chain connects TRBV18 to TRBJ1-3, with 7 bases that match TRBD1. After removal of 2 bases from V and 3 bases from J, the junction contained 7 bases not matched to a gene. The CDR3 consists of 16 residues. Germline loops: CDR1 KGHSH, CDR2 LQKENI. CDR3: CASSPGGDSYGNTIYF. CDR3 DNA sequence: TGTGCCAGCTCACCAGGAGGGGACAGTTATGGAAACACCATATATTTT.

This rearrangement joins TRBV5-1 to TRBJ2-7, with unresolved D. CDR3 length: 11 residues. Per the germline V gene, CDR1 is SGHRS and CDR2 is YFSETQ. Deletions cut 4 bases from V and 1 base from J, with 3 bases between. The CDR3 bases are TGCGCCAGCAGCCGTTCCTACGAGCAGTACTTC. Its protein is CASSRSYEQYF.

J is TRBJ1-1 and V is TRBV12-3 or TRBV12-4; D possibly corresponds to TRBD1 (5 bases). The CDR3 extends over 13 amino acids. Trimming stripped 6 bases from V and 3 bases from J, with 11 bases between. The CDR3 spells CASRAGGHTEAFF. The CDR3 region has the DNA TGTGCCAGCAGGGCGGGGGGTCACACTGAAGCTTTCTTT.

The gene calls are TRBV18 and TRBJ1-3; D might be TRBD1 (5 bases). The germline CDR1 and CDR2 sequences are KGHSH and LQKENI. This CDR3 has 14 amino acids. The germline V and J ends were trimmed by 2 bases and 4 bases, with 9 bases remaining between them. This CDR3 reads CASSPLGEGNTIYF. CDR3 nucleotides: TGTGCCAGCTCACCATTAGGGGAAGGAAACACCATATATTTT. Full variable domain (outside the CDR3, taken from reference TRBV18 and TRBJ1-3): NAGVMQNPRHLVRRRGQEARLRCSPMKGHSHVYWYRQLPEEGLKFMVYLQKENIIDESGMPKERFSAEFPKEGPSILRIQQVVRGDSAAYFCASSPLGEGNTIYFGEGSWLTVV.

This clone was seen only once. At one end, the junction sequence differs from germline, possibly due to a read error. The chain recombines TRBV24-1 with TRBJ2-6; D may be TRBD1 (5 bases). The germline V gene encodes CDR1 KGHDR and CDR2 SFDVKD. The CDR3 has 17 amino acids. DNA for the CDR3: TGTGCCACCAGTGATTTGCAAGGGTTTTGTGGGGCCAACGTCCTGGCTTTC. This gives the protein CATSDLQGFCGANVLAF.

The chain joins TRBV6-2 or TRBV6-3 to TRBJ2-6; TRBD2 matches 7 bases. The V and J ends lost 4 bases and 4 bases, in that order; junction bases with no gene match: 4. CDR3 size: 15 residues. The germline V gene has CDR1 MNHEY and CDR2 SVGEGT. CDR3 in amino acids: CASSWGGSGANVLTF. The CDR3 DNA reads TGTGCCAGCAGTTGGGGGGGTTCAGGGGCCAACGTCCTGACTTTC.

This rearrangement joins TRBV5-1 to TRBJ2-1; 9 bases align to TRBD1. CDR1 is SGHRS and CDR2 is YFSETQ in the germline V gene. The ends lost 2 bases at V and 9 bases at J; junction bases unmatched: 9. The CDR3 extends over 15 amino acids. The CDR3 reads CASSLPGQGHSEQFF. The DNA of the CDR3 is TGCGCCAGCAGCTTACCGGGACAGGGACACAGTGAGCAGTTCTTC.

The V gene is TRBV29-1, the J gene TRBJ1-2; D perhaps matches TRBD1 (6 bases). V dropped 2 bases and J dropped 8 bases, with 15 bases sitting between them. Germline V gene data show CDR1 as SQVTM and CDR2 as ANQGSEA. This CDR3 is built from 13 residues. DNA for the CDR3: TGCAGCGTTGAATACAGGGAAAACCGAGGCTACACCTTC. Its translation: CSVEYRENRGYTF.

The chain is built from TRBV6-5 and TRBJ1-2; perhaps TRBD1 as D (6 bases). This CDR3 region has 14 residues. In germline, CDR1 is MNHEY, CDR2 SVGAGI. V was pared by 7 bases and J by 5 bases, with 17 bases between. The CDR3 bases are TGTGCCAGCATTCCCAGGGGAGCGCTGTATGGCTACACCTTC. This encodes CASIPRGALYGYTF.

Here the CDR3 reads CASSTLAGGRADVQYF. CDR3 DNA sequence: TGTGCCAGCAGCACCCTAGCGGGGGGCCGGGCGGACGTGCAGTACTTC. This rearrangement joins TRBV7-8 to TRBJ2-7; 11 bases fit TRBD2. Losses at the gene ends were 5 bases for V and 9 bases for J; bases not matched to a gene: 15. Germline CDR1 and CDR2: SGHVS and FQNEAQ. The CDR3 is 16 amino acids.

V and J are TRBV7-3 and TRBJ1-2, with a tentative D call TRBD1 (5 bases). The length of the CDR3 is 15 residues. V was pared by 5 bases and J by 7 bases, with 20 bases between. Germline V gene sequence: CDR1 SGHTA, CDR2 FQGTGA. The CDR3 sequence is CASSPYGGGGAGYTF. The CDR3 DNA reads as TGTGCCAGCAGCCCATATGGCGGGGGGGGTGCTGGCTACACCTTC.

V and J are TRBV9 and TRBJ2-2, with D perhaps matching TRBD2 (7 bases). V lost 2 bases to trimming and J lost 4 bases, with 12 bases between them. Per germline, CDR1 SGDLS and CDR2 YYNGEE. The CDR3 is made up of 15 amino acids. The CDR3 sequence is CASSVGGLSTGELFF. The CDR3 bases are TGTGCCAGCAGCGTGGGGGGGCTGAGCACCGGGGAGCTGTTTTTT.